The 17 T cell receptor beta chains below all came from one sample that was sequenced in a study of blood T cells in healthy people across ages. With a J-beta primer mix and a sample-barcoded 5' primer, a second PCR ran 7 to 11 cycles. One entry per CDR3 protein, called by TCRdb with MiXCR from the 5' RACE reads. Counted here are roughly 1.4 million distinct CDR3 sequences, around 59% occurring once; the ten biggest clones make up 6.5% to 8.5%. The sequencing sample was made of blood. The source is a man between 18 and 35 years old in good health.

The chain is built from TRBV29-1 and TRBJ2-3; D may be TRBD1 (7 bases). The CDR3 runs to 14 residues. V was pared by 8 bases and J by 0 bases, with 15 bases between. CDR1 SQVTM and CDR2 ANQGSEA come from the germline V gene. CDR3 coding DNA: TGCAGCACCAGGGGGGACTCTAGCACAGATACGCAGTATTTT. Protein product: CSTRGDSSTDTQYF.

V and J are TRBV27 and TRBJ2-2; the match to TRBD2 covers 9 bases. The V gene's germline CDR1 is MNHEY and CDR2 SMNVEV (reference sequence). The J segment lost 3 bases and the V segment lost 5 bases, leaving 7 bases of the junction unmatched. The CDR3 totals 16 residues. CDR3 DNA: TGTGCCAGCAGTAGGGCTAGCGGGGAGTACACCGGGGAGCTGTTTTTT. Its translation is CASSRASGEYTGELFF.

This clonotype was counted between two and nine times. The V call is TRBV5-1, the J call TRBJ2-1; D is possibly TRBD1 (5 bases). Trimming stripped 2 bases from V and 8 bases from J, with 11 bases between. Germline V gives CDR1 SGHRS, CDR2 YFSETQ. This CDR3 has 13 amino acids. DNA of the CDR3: TGCGCCAGCAGCTTCGAAGGGGCTGATGAGCAGTTCTTC. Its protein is CASSFEGADEQFF.

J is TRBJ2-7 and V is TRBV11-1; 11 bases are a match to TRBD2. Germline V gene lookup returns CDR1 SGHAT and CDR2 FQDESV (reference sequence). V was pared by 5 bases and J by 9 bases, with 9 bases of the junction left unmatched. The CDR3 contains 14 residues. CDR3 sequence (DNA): TGTGCCAGCAGCCAACGCGGGACTAGCGGTGTGCAGTACTTC. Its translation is CASSQRGTSGVQYF.

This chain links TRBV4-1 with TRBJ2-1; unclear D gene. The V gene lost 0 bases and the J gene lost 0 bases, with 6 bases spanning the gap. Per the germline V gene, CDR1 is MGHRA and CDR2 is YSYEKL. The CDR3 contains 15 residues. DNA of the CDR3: TGCGCCAGCAGCCAAGACGGACGCTCCTACAATGAGCAGTTCTTC. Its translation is CASSQDGRSYNEQFF.

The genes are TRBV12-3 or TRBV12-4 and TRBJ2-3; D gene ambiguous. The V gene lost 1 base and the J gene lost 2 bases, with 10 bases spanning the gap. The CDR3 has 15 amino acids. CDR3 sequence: CASSLVGRFTDTQYF. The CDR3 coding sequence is TGTGCCAGCAGTTTAGTGGGCAGGTTCACAGATACGCAGTATTTT.

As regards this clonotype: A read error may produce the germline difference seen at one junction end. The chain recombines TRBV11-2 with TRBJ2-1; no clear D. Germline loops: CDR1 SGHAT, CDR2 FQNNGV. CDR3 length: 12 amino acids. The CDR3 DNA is TGTGCCAGTAGCTCCCACTGGGGTGAGCAGTTCTTC. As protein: CASSSHWGEQFF.

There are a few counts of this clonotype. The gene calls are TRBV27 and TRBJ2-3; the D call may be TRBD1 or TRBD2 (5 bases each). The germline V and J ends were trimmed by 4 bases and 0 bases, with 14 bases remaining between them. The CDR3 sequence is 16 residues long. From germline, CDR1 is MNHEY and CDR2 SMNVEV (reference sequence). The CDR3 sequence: CASSWGISTSTDTQYF. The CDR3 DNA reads TGTGCCAGCAGTTGGGGGATTTCGACTAGCACAGATACGCAGTATTTT.

This chain's CDR3 is CASSPQPGGASTDTQYF. CDR3 nucleotide sequence: TGCGCCAGCAGCCCACAACCGGGCGGGGCTAGCACAGATACGCAGTATTTT. The genes are TRBV5-1 and TRBJ2-3, with D tentatively TRBD2 (6 bases). CDR1 is SGHRS and CDR2 is YFSETQ in the germline V gene. This CDR3 has 17 residues. The V and J ends lost 4 bases and 0 bases respectively, with 18 bases between them. The variable domain in full, completed from reference TRBV5-1 and TRBJ2-3, reads KAGVTQTPRYLIKTRGQQVTLSCSPISGHRSVSWYQQTPGQGLQFLFEYFSETQRNKGNFPGRFSGRQFSNSRSEMNVSTLELGDSALYLCASSPQPGGASTDTQYFGPGTRLTVL.

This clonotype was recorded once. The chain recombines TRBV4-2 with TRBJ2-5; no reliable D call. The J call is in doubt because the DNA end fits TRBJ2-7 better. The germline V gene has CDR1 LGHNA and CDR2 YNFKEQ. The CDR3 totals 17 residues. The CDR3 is CASSQGPGSTGFYEQYF. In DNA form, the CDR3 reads TGTGCCAGCAGCCAAGGCCCAGGTTCTACCGGGTTCTACGAGCAGTACTTC.

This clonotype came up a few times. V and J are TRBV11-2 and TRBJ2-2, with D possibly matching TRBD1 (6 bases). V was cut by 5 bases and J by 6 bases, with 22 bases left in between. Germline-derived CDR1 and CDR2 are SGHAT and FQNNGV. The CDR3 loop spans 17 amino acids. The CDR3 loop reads CASSPGGRGFFPGELFF. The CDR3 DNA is TGTGCCAGCAGCCCTGGGGGCAGGGGATTTTTTCCCGGGGAGCTGTTTTTT. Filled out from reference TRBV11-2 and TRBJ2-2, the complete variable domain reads EAGVAQSPRYKIIEKRQSVAFWCNPISGHATLYWYQQILGQGPKLLIQFQNNGVVDDSQLPKDRFSAERLKGVDSTLKIQPAKLEDSAVYLCASSPGGRGFFPGELFFGEGSRLTVL.

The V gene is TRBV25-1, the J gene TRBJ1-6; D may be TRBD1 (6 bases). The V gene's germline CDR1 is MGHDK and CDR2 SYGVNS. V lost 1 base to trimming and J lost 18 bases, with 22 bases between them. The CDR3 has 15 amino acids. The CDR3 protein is CASSESGAGHGPHHF. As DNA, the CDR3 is TGTGCCAGCAGTGAATCAGGGGCCGGACACGGACCTCACCACTTT.

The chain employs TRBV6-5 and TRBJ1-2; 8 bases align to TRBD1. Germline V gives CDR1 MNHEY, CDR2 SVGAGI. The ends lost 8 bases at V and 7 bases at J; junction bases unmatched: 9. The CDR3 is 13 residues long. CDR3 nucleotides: TGTGCCAGCCTTGGGGCAGGGGGCTTTGGCTACACCTTC. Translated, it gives CASLGAGGFGYTF.

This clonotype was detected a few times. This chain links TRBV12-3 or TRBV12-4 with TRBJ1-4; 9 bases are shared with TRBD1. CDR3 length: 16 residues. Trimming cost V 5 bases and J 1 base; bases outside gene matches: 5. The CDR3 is CASSHGTGRTNEKLFF. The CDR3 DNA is TGTGCCAGCAGTCACGGGACAGGGAGAACTAATGAAAAACTGTTTTTT.

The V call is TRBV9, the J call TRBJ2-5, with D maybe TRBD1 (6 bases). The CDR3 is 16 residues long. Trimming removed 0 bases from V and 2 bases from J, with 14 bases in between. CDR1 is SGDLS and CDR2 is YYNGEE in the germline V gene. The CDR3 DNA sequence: TGTGCCAGCAGCGTAGTAACCACAGGGAGACAAGAGACCCAGTACTTC. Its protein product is CASSVVTTGRQETQYF.

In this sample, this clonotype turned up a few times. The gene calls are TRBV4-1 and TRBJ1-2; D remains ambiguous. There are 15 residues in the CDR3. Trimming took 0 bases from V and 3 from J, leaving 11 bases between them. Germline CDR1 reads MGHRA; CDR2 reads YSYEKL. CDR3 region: CASSQDVRQDYGYTF. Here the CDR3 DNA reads TGCGCCAGCAGCCAAGATGTGCGGCAGGACTATGGCTACACCTTC.

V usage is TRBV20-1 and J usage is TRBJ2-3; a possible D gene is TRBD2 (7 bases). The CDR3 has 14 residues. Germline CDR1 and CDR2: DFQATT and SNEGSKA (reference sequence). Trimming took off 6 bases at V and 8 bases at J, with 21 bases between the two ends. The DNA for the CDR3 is TGCAGTGCAACTGAGGGGGGGGGCCCAGGTACGCAGTATTTT. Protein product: CSATEGGGPGTQYF.